This TCR beta chain was captured by sequencing in a study of human T cells and chemical hapten exposure. CDR3 size: 14 residues. V was trimmed by 0 bases and J by 9 bases, leaving 12 bases between them. Germline V CDR1 and CDR2: MNHEY, SVGAGI. Each CDR3 protein is one row after TCRdb ran MiXCR on the RACE reads. This table holds about 85,000 distinct CDR3 sequences, approximately 10% found once. The time point is: patch test 2, 6 weeks after DPC sensitization. Treatment: therapeutic diphenylcyclopropenone sensitization with weekly scalp DPC. The sample consisted of whole blood, taken in connection with sensitization to the hapten diphenylcyclopropenone (DPC). The chain has TRBV6-5 and TRBJ1-5; D ambiguous. The sequence derives from a man aged 18 to 35 with alopecia areata. Some clones in this sample may be carry-over from other donors' samples. The CDR3 loop reads CASSYSISLGPQHF. The CDR3 nucleotides are TGTGCCAGCAGTTACTCGATTTCACTGGGGCCCCAGCATTTT.